Each of the 32 T cell receptor beta chains below was sequenced from the same sample in a study of blood T cell repertoires in COVID-19. Using immunoSEQ multiplex PCR, the repertoire was profiled, and TCRdb retains in-frame clones only, with some absent. The top ten hold 13% of the sample, which has about 220,000 clones, 80% seen once. Sequencing was carried out using peripheral blood. The receptors were sampled from a human donor in a cohort sampled during active COVID-19.

V usage is TRBV7-2 and J usage is TRBJ1-4; 7 positions agree with TRBD1. Germline V gene lookup returns CDR1 SGHTA and CDR2 FQGNSA. The junction had 10 bases not matched to a gene; V was cut back by 5 bases and J by 4 bases. The CDR3 runs 16 residues. DNA for the CDR3: TGTGCCAGCAGCCCACAAACAGGGGCCGTTAATGAAAAACTGTTTTTT. The encoded protein is CASSPQTGAVNEKLFF.

This clone was picked up a small number of times. The chain couples TRBV9 to TRBJ1-3; possibly TRBD1 for D (5 bases). This CDR3 comprises 15 residues. Germline V gives CDR1 SGDLS, CDR2 YYNGEE. Trimming removed 0 bases from V and 0 bases from J, with 7 bases in between. CDR3 coding DNA: TGTGCCAGCAGCGTAGCAGGGATCTCTGGAAACACCATATATTTT. Amino acids: CASSVAGISGNTIYF.

The chain links TRBV9 to TRBJ2-1; the match to TRBD1 covers 8 bases. The CDR3 is 14 residues long. Germline values: CDR1 SGDLS, CDR2 YYNGEE. V lost 1 base, J lost 4 bases, and 1 base stayed unmatched. CDR3: CASSVRDRYNEQFF. The CDR3 region has the DNA TGTGCCAGCAGCGTAAGGGACAGGTACAATGAGCAGTTCTTC.

The rearrangement uses TRBV5-1 and TRBJ2-1; 7 nucleotides match TRBD2. V trimming: 0 bases; J trimming: 7 bases; junction bases outside the gene matches: 4. The length of the CDR3 is 14 residues. The germline V gene encodes CDR1 SGHRS and CDR2 YFSETQ. This chain's CDR3 is CASSLAWGGNEQFF. DNA for the CDR3: TGCGCCAGCAGCTTGGCTTGGGGGGGAAATGAGCAGTTCTTC.

This rearrangement joins TRBV19 to TRBJ1-2; D gene ambiguous. Trimming pared 7 bases from V and 2 bases from J, leaving 17 bases between. This CDR3 is 15 amino acids long. CDR1 is LNHDA and CDR2 is SQIVND in the germline V gene (reference sequence). The CDR3 protein is CASTLAGRRNYGYTF. CDR3 in DNA: TGTGCCAGTACCCTAGCGGGCAGGAGGAACTATGGCTACACCTTC.

This clone was seen ten or more times. This chain connects TRBV20-1 to TRBJ1-2; TRBD1 is a possible D gene (5 bases). Germline V gene data show CDR1 as DFQATT and CDR2 as SNEGSKA (reference sequence). Trimming shortened V by 4 bases and J by 8 bases, and 11 bases separated the two germline ends. The CDR3 length is 11 residues. CDR3 nucleotides: TGCAGTGCTACAGGGTCCGGGGGCTACACCTTC. Amino acid sequence: CSATGSGGYTF.

The chain couples TRBV9 to TRBJ2-1, with TRBD2 matching over 10 bases. Germline-derived CDR1 and CDR2 are SGDLS and YYNGEE. Trimming cost V 4 bases and J 3 bases; bases outside gene matches: 4. The CDR3 is made up of 15 amino acids. The DNA of the CDR3 is TGTGCCAGCAGCATAAGACTAGCGGGCTACAATGAGCAGTTCTTC. Amino acids: CASSIRLAGYNEQFF.

This chain links TRBV18 with TRBJ2-7; TRBD1 is a possible D gene (5 bases). V lost 2 bases and J lost 7, with 12 bases in between. Germline assignment: CDR1 KGHSH and CDR2 LQKENI. The length of the CDR3 is 13 residues. DNA of the CDR3: TGTGCCAGCTCACCAATTGGGGCTGGGGAGCAGTACTTC. Its protein product is CASSPIGAGEQYF.

The chain links TRBV11-2 to TRBJ2-7, with D maybe TRBD2 (5 bases). Trimming took 3 bases from V and 3 from J, leaving 9 bases between them. The CDR3 spans 13 residues. Germline V gene sequence: CDR1 SGHAT, CDR2 FQNNGV. For the CDR3, the DNA is TGTGCCAGCAGCTTGCGGGCGGGCTACGAGCAGTACTTC. Amino acid sequence: CASSLRAGYEQYF.

The chain links TRBV28 to TRBJ1-3; D unclear. There are 12 residues in the CDR3. Between the trimmed V and J ends, which lost 5 bases and 4 bases, there was a span of 6 bases. In germline, CDR1 is MDHEN, CDR2 SYDVKM. In DNA, the CDR3 is TGTGCCAGCAGTCGCGGGGGAAACACCATATATTTT. This gives the protein CASSRGGNTIYF.

The count of this clone is one. The genes are TRBV11-2 and TRBJ2-7; 7 bases match TRBD2. The CDR3 loop spans 13 amino acids. Germline V gene data show CDR1 as SGHAT and CDR2 as FQNNGV. V shed 7 bases and J 1 base; nucleotides not matched to a gene: 4. This CDR3 is CASTWGGSYEQYF. Here the CDR3 DNA reads TGTGCCAGCACCTGGGGGGGTTCCTACGAGCAGTACTTC.

This chain connects TRBV11-2 to TRBJ1-1; no clear D. The CDR3 contains 14 residues. V lost 1 base, J lost 6 bases, and 12 bases lay in between. Germline V gives CDR1 SGHAT, CDR2 FQNNGV. This chain's CDR3 is CASSLGVVGAEAFF. The CDR3 coding sequence is TGTGCCAGCAGCTTAGGCGTAGTGGGCGCTGAAGCTTTCTTT.

V is TRBV5-1 and J is TRBJ2-5; 8 nucleotides agree with TRBD1. There are 15 residues in the CDR3. The V segment lost 0 bases and the J segment 4 bases; nucleotides outside the gene matches: 5. The germline CDR1 and CDR2 sequences are SGHRS and YFSETQ. CDR3 in amino acids: CASSLVQTGGETQYF. CDR3 in DNA: TGCGCCAGCAGCTTGGTCCAAACAGGGGGAGAGACCCAGTACTTC.

A few counts support this clone. Here the CDR3 reads CATSIAGPGNTIYF. The CDR3 DNA is TGTGCCACCAGCATAGCGGGGCCCGGAAACACCATATATTTT. The chain links TRBV15 to TRBJ1-3; D is perhaps TRBD1 (5 bases). The germline CDR1 and CDR2 sequences are LNHNV and YYDKDF (reference sequence). Deletions cut 4 bases from V and 4 bases from J, with 11 bases between. This CDR3 is built from 14 residues. The variable domain in full, with the rest retrieved from reference TRBV15 and TRBJ1-3, is DAMVIQNPRYQVTQFGKPVTLSCSQTLNHNVMYWYQQKSSQAPKLLFHYYDKDFNNEADTPDNFQSRRPNTSFCFLDIRSPGLGDTAMYLCATSIAGPGNTIYFGEGSWLTVV.

The chain links TRBV21-1 to TRBJ2-3; whether TRBD1, the table's D call, matches the DNA was not checked. TRBV21-1 is assigned pseudogene status. CDR3 size: 14 residues. CDR3 nucleotide sequence: TGTGCCAGCAGCCCACAAGGGGACAGGGCTACGCAGTATTTT. Amino acids: CASSPQGDRATQYF.

The chain has TRBV28 and TRBJ1-6, with D perhaps TRBD1 (5 bases). CDR3 length: 14 residues. Germline V gene lookup returns CDR1 MDHEN and CDR2 SYDVKM. The V gene lost 4 bases and the J gene lost 7 bases, with 11 bases spanning the gap. CDR3 in DNA: TGTGCCAGCAGTTGGGTTGGGGGGAATTCACCCCTCCACTTT. Protein sequence: CASSWVGGNSPLHF.

V usage is TRBV4-3 and J usage is TRBJ1-6, with D tentatively TRBD1 (6 bases). CDR1 and CDR2 (germline): LGHNA, YSLEER. CDR3 size: 17 residues. Trimming cost V 1 base and J 7 bases, with 17 bases left between them. CDR3 sequence reads: CASSQGGNGGPNSPLHF. The CDR3 nucleotides read TGCGCCAGCAGCCAAGGGGGTAATGGGGGCCCCAATTCACCCCTCCACTTT.

The V and J genes are TRBV19 and TRBJ2-3; 7 nucleotides line up with TRBD2. Germline lookup yields CDR1 LNHDA and CDR2 SQIVND (reference sequence). The ends lost 4 bases at V and 3 bases at J; junction bases unmatched: 13. The CDR3 spans 17 residues. The CDR3 DNA follows: TGTGCCAGTAGTACCCCCATGGGTCGGGAGGAGACAGATACGCAGTATTTT. It yields the protein CASSTPMGREETDTQYF.

This clone occurred once. The V gene is TRBV5-1, the J gene TRBJ2-2; possible D gene TRBD2, 6 bases. V dropped 0 bases and J dropped 4 bases, with 16 bases sitting between them. Germline values: CDR1 SGHRS, CDR2 YFSETQ. CDR3 length: 17 residues. This CDR3 is CASSLGPSGVRTGELFF. In DNA form, the CDR3 reads TGCGCCAGCAGCTTGGGTCCCTCGGGGGTCCGCACCGGGGAGCTGTTTTTT.

In DNA form, the CDR3 reads TGTGCCAGCAGCCCTCTCGGCGGGGGGATAAATGAGCAGTTCTTC. Its translation is CASSPLGGGINEQFF. The chain uses TRBV7-9 and TRBJ2-1; TRBD2 matches at 8 bases. CDR1 and CDR2 from the germline V gene are SEHNR and FQNEAQ (reference sequence). CDR3 length: 15 residues. With 5 bases clipped from V and 7 bases from J, the junction kept 10 bases outside the gene matches.

The chain is built from TRBV21-1 and TRBJ1-5; TRBD1 is the table's D call, not checked against the DNA. TRBV21-1 is a pseudogene segment. This CDR3 is built from 15 residues. CDR3 DNA: TGTGCCAGCAGCCACGGGACAGGGCGGAATCAGCCCCAGCATTTT. Its protein product is CASSHGTGRNQPQHF.

V is TRBV3-1 (or the pseudogene TRBV3-2) and J is TRBJ1-4, with D maybe TRBD1 (5 bases). The germline V gene encodes CDR1 LGHDT and CDR2 YNNKEL (reference sequence). V lost 3 bases to trimming and J lost 8 bases, with 10 bases between them. The CDR3 is 13 amino acids. The CDR3 region is CASSQGLREKLFF. Written as DNA, the CDR3 is TGTGCCAGCAGCCAGGGGCTTAGGGAAAAACTGTTTTTT.

The gene calls are TRBV5-6 and TRBJ2-7; D is perhaps TRBD1 (6 bases). V lost 4 bases to trimming and J lost 2 bases, with 10 bases between them. This CDR3 has 13 amino acids. Germline V CDR1 and CDR2: SGHDT, YYEEEE. CDR3 in DNA: TGTGCCAGCAGCCCCTGGACAGCCTACGAGCAGTACTTC. Translated: CASSPWTAYEQYF.

V gene TRBV29-1 combines with J gene TRBJ2-7; perhaps TRBD2 as D (5 bases). V lost 2 bases to trimming and J lost 4 bases, with 6 bases between them. CDR1 SQVTM and CDR2 ANQGSEA come from the germline V gene. This CDR3 spans 11 amino acids. This CDR3 is CSVERGYEQYF. CDR3 DNA sequence: TGCAGCGTTGAACGAGGGTACGAGCAGTACTTC.

This clone was detected a few times. The rearrangement links TRBV7-9 to TRBJ1-1; TRBD1 agrees at 10 bases. Looked up from germline, CDR1 is SEHNR and CDR2 is FQNEAQ (reference sequence). The trim removed 5 bases at V and 6 bases at J, leaving 6 bases unmatched. The CDR3 extends over 14 amino acids. The CDR3 DNA reads as TGTGCCAGCAGCCGACAGGGGGCGCCGTCTGAAGCTTTCTTT. The encoded protein is CASSRQGAPSEAFF.

The chain recombines TRBV5-8 with TRBJ2-6; 9 bases match TRBD1. With 2 bases clipped from V and 0 bases from J, the junction kept 6 bases outside the gene matches. The CDR3 consists of 18 residues. Germline V CDR1 and CDR2: SGHTS, YDEGEE. Written as DNA, the CDR3 is TGTGCCAGCAGCTTTTCGGCGACAGGGGGCTCTGGGGCCAACGTCCTGACTTTC. It translates to CASSFSATGGSGANVLTF.

The V gene is TRBV2, the J gene TRBJ2-7; 11 bases agree with TRBD2. CDR3 length equals 18 residues. The germline V gene encodes CDR1 SNHLY and CDR2 FYNNEI. V shed 3 bases and J 3 bases; nucleotides not matched to a gene: 13. The CDR3 sequence is CASSEVWLAGGPNYEQYF. DNA for the CDR3: TGTGCCAGCAGTGAGGTCTGGCTAGCGGGGGGCCCCAACTACGAGCAGTACTTC.

The chain combines TRBV30 with TRBJ2-2, with 8 bases lining up with TRBD1. V lost 3 bases and J lost 5; bases outside the gene matches: 2. CDR3 length equals 13 residues. Germline lookup yields CDR1 GTSNPN and CDR2 SVGIG (reference sequence). CDR3 sequence (DNA): TGTGCCTGGAGCAGGACAGGGACCGGGGAGCTGTTTTTT. Translated: CAWSRTGTGELFF.

This sequence joins TRBV5-8 and TRBJ1-5; D is uncertain. The CDR3 has 13 amino acids. The V gene lost 3 bases and the J gene lost 10 bases, with 14 bases spanning the gap. CDR1 is SGHTS, CDR2 YDEGEE, per germline. This chain's CDR3 is CASSYREPRPQHF. In DNA form, the CDR3 reads TGTGCCAGCAGCTACCGGGAGCCCCGACCCCAGCATTTT.

The chain employs TRBV15 and TRBJ1-4, with a possible D match to TRBD1 (5 bases). The V gene's germline CDR1 is LNHNV and CDR2 YYDKDF (reference sequence). V shed 4 bases and J shed 5 bases, with 14 bases lying between them. The CDR3 is 15 amino acids. CDR3 region: CATSTSRRANEKLFF. In nucleotides, the CDR3 is TGTGCCACCAGCACATCCCGCAGGGCGAATGAAAAACTGTTTTTT.

V usage is TRBV29-1 and J usage is TRBJ1-1; 7 bases agree with TRBD1. Germline CDR1 SQVTM, CDR2 ANQGSEA. This CDR3 has 13 residues. J lost 1 base, V lost 7 bases, and 6 bases had no gene match. The CDR3 loop reads CSGAQGWNTEAFF. In DNA form, the CDR3 reads TGCAGCGGTGCACAGGGGTGGAACACTGAAGCTTTCTTT.

J is TRBJ2-3 and V is TRBV5-1; 14 bases agree with TRBD2. Trimming cost V 5 bases and J 4 bases; bases outside gene matches: 3. This CDR3 spans 15 amino acids. The V gene's germline CDR1 is SGHRS and CDR2 YFSETQ. CDR3 nucleotide sequence: TGCGCCAGCAGGGTGGGACTAGCGGGAGCAGATACGCAGTATTTT. This translates into CASRVGLAGADTQYF.